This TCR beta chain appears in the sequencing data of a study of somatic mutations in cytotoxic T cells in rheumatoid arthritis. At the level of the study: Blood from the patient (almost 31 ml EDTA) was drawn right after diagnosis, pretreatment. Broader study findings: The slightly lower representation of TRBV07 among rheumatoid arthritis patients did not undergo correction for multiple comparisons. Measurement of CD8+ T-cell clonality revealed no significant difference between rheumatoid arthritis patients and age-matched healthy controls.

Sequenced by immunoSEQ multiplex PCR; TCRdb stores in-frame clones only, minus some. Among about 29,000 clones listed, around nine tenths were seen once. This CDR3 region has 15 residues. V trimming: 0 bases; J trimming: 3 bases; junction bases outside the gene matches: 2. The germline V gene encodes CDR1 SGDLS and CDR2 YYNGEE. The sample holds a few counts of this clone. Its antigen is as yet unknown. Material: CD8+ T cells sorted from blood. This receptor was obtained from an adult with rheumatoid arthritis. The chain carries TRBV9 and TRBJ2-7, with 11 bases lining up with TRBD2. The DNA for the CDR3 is TGTGCCAGCAGCGTAGACACTAGCGGGAGCTACGAGCAGTACTTC. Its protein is CASSVDTSGSYEQYF. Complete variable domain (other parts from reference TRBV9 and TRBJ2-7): DSGVTQTPKHLITATGQRVTLRCSPRSGDLSVYWYQQSLDQGLQFLIQYYNGEERAKGNILERFSAQQFPDLHSELNLSSLELGDSALYFCASSVDTSGSYEQYFGPGTRLTVT.